This TCR beta chain was identified during a study of shared clonotypes between healthy human individuals. CDR1 is MNHNY and CDR2 is SVGAGI in the germline V gene (reference sequence). CDR3 length: 13 residues. With 5 bases removed from V and 2 bases from J, the gap between germline ends came to 9 bases. The study ran the assay at deep level. Roughly 27,000 T cell genomes, or 250 to 300 ng DNA, went into replicate PCRs of unsorted PBMC. Per the original data handling: In the immunoSEQ data, sequences were junction-only and lacked quality scores, so filtering differed. Data came from immunoSEQ multiplex PCR; TCRdb stores just in-frame clones and leaves some out. V and J calls plus clone size are reproduced from that table; the DNA served to infer D and trimming. The sample contains about 490,000 clones, 81% of which appear only once. This clone showed up just once. A far larger clone is a single base away, which makes a read error likely. This CDR3 is also generated by other DNA sequences in the sample.

J is TRBJ1-1 and V is TRBV6-6, with D unresolved. The clonotype was recovered from a woman aged 40 to 50 in good health. Some clones in this sample may be carry-over from other donors' samples. Sequencing used PBMCs. CDR3 DNA sequence: TGTGCCAGCAGTCGAACAGAAAACACTGAAGCTTTCTTT. The encoded protein is CASSRTENTEAFF.